This T cell receptor (beta chain) stems from a study of PD-1 blockade in classical Hodgkin lymphoma. General study points: The drivers behind the repertoire differences, possibly disease activity or prior therapy, remain undefined. As was reported, newly diagnosed patients showed lower baseline TCR diversity than healthy donors did.

Germline V gene sequence: CDR1 SGHTA, CDR2 FQGTGA. The CDR3 has 16 amino acids. The V and J ends lost 1 base and 2 bases, in that order; junction bases with no gene match: 5. As to time point: cycle 4 day 1 (C4D1), after about 6 weeks of nivolumab. Each of the patients experienced relapse following autologous stem cell transplantation, and their brentuximab vedotin exposure differed. Assay: immunoSEQ multiplex PCR; the TCRdb copy retains only in-frame clones and omits some. Here the sample spans fewer than 95,000 clones, 75% to 85% being singletons. About this clone: Its antigen is not identified.

This chain links TRBV7-3 with TRBJ2-5; 9 bases fit TRBD2. The source material was peripheral blood mononuclear cells (PBMCs), sampled before the fourth cycle of nivolumab. The sequence was obtained from a human donor with classical Hodgkin lymphoma. The CDR3: CASSLRGLAIQETQYF. As DNA, the CDR3 is TGTGCCAGCAGCTTAAGGGGACTAGCAATTCAAGAGACCCAGTACTTC.